This T cell receptor (beta chain) was observed in a study of blood T cell repertoires in COVID-19. Across the study: The cDNA or gDNA used as material had been derived from T cells, B-cell-depleted T cells, or PBMCs.

The repertoire was sequenced with immunoSEQ multiplex PCR; TCRdb's copy has only in-frame clones and lacks some. The table lists roughly 290,000 clones, 70% to 90% of them singletons. The study recruited people aged roughly 18 to 100 years across 20 to 30 US areas. In assigning cohorts, the study relied on participant-reported clinical history. The receptor's source is a woman in her 30s who had recovered from COVID-19. Source material: PBMCs or T cells enriched from blood (not recorded which).

CDR3 amino acids: CASSLATGDGFYGYTF. CDR3 in DNA: TGTGCCAGCAGCTTAGCGACAGGGGACGGATTCTATGGCTACACCTTC. V usage is TRBV7-9 and J usage is TRBJ1-2, with 8 bases that match TRBD1. The CDR3 is 16 residues long. Germline V gene sequence: CDR1 SEHNR, CDR2 FQNEAQ (reference sequence). Germline trimming cut 0 bases from V and 4 bases from J; bases unmatched to any gene: 7.